These 5 T cell receptor beta chains were all obtained from the same sample, sequenced in a study of OX40 agonist ivuxolimab in advanced cancers. Only in-frame clones appear in the TCRdb table, and some are missing; sequencing was by immunoSEQ multiplex PCR. The sample consists of 90,000 to 100,000 clones, 75% to 95% of them appearing once. The source was CD4+ or CD8+ T cells sorted from blood, collected in a trial of the OX40 agonist ivuxolimab. These receptors all come from an adult with an advanced solid tumor such as melanoma, head and neck, liver or kidney cancer.

The chain employs TRBV25-1 and TRBJ2-1; 8 bases are a match to TRBD2. V shed 4 bases and J 7 bases; nucleotides not matched to a gene: 6. Germline V lookup: CDR1 MGHDK, CDR2 SYGVNS. CDR3 length equals 14 residues. CDR3 loop: CASSGGLVDNEQFF. For the CDR3, the DNA is TGTGCCAGCAGTGGGGGACTAGTAGATAATGAGCAGTTCTTC.

The chain is built from TRBV10-1 and TRBJ2-5, with no clear D. CDR3 size: 12 residues. CDR1 is WNHNN and CDR2 is SYGVQD in the germline V gene (reference sequence). Trimming shortened V by 3 bases and J by 7 bases, and 9 bases separated the two germline ends. DNA for the CDR3: TGCGCCAGCAGTGATAACACTGGGACCCAGTACTTC. It encodes CASSDNTGTQYF.

The rearrangement joins TRBV5-1 to TRBJ2-7; D might be TRBD1 or TRBD2, each matching 5 bases. CDR3 length: 16 amino acids. CDR1 SGHRS and CDR2 YFSETQ come from the germline V gene. V shed 1 base and J shed 0 bases, with 14 bases lying between them. CDR3 coding DNA: TGCGCCAGCAGCTTGAGTGTTGGGGGAAGCTCCTACGAGCAGTACTTC. Translation: CASSLSVGGSSYEQYF.

J is TRBJ2-2 and V is TRBV11-2, with 7 bases aligning to TRBD2. The CDR3 spans 16 residues. Germline CDR1 reads SGHAT; CDR2 reads FQNNGV. Unmatched junction bases numbered 11, after V lost 7 bases and J lost 3 bases. The CDR3 protein is CASTRWGGADTGELFF. The CDR3 DNA reads as TGTGCCAGCACCAGATGGGGGGGTGCGGACACCGGGGAGCTGTTTTTT.

The chain links TRBV10-1 to TRBJ1-2; D ambiguous. The CDR3 totals 13 residues. The germline V and J ends were trimmed by 2 bases and 3 bases, with 7 bases remaining between them. CDR1 WNHNN and CDR2 SYGVQD come from the germline V gene (reference sequence). CDR3 in amino acids: CASSEDPDYGYTF. The CDR3 region has the DNA TGCGCCAGCAGTGAGGACCCAGACTATGGCTACACCTTC.